This T cell receptor (beta chain) is drawn from a study of T cell responses to AZD1222 COVID-19 vaccine. The germline gives CDR1 LNHDA, CDR2 SQIVND (reference sequence). The CDR3 loop spans 17 amino acids. Trimming at V came to 3 bases and at J to 8 bases, leaving 12 bases not matched to a gene. TCRdb's table, derived via immunoSEQ multiplex PCR, lists solely in-frame clones and lacks some. The sample contains over 150,000 clones, roughly nine tenths of which appear only once. On this clone: Its antigen is unidentified.

Study results and caveats: Regions 160-218 and 743-854 dominated among vaccine-associated CD4 TCRs spanning spike.

This chain connects TRBV19 to TRBJ2-1; 11 nucleotides align to TRBD2. This clonotype was obtained from an adult in good health. The sample here was peripheral blood, taken on day 0 of AZD1222 vaccination. CDR3 coding DNA: TGTGCCAGTAGTATTTCACTAGCGGGAGCTATGCTCGATGAGCAGTTCTTC. It translates to CASSISLAGAMLDEQFF. Filled out from reference TRBV19 and TRBJ2-1, the complete variable domain reads DGGITQSPKYLFRKEGQNVTLSCEQNLNHDAMYWYRQDPGQGLRLIYYSQIVNDFQKGDIAEGYSVSREKKESFPLTVTSAQKNPTAFYLCASSISLAGAMLDEQFFGPGTRLTVL.